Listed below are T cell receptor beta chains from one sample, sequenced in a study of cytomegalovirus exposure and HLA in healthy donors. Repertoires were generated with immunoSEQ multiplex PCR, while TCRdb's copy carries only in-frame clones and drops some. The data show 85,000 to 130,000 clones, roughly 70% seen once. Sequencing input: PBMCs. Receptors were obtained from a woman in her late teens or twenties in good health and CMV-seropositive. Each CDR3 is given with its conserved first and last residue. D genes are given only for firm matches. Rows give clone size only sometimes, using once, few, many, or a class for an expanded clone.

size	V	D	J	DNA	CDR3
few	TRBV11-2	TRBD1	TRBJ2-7	TGTGCCAGCAGCTTATCAGCAGGGACAGGGGCCTACGAGCAGTACTTC	CASSLSAGTGAYEQYF
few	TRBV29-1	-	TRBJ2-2	TGCAGCGTTGACAGGGCGGACACCGGGGAGCTGTTTTTT	CSVDRADTGELFF
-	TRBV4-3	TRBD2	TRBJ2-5	TGCGCCAGCAGCCAAGCGGGACTAGCGGGGAAAGAGACCCAGTACTTC	CASSQAGLAGKETQYF
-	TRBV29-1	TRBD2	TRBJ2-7	TGCAGCGTGGGCGGGGGGCCCTACGAGCAGTACTTC	CSVGGGPYEQYF
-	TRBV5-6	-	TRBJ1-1	TGTGCCAGCAGCCAAACGGGTCGGAACACTGAAGCTTTCTTT	CASSQTGRNTEAFF
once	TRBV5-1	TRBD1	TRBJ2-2	TGCGCCAGCAGCTCCCGGGACAGCCCAAACACCGGGGAGCTGTTTTTT	CASSSRDSPNTGELFF
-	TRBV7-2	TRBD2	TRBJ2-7	TGTGCCAGCAGCACGACTAGCGGGAATAACGAGCAGTACTTC	CASSTTSGNNEQYF
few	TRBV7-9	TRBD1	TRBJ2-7	TGTGCCAGCGCCCCAGAGGACAGGGACGAGCAGTACTTC	CASAPEDRDEQYF
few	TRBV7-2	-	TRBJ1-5	TGTGCCAGCAGCTTACAGGGGTCTGACAATCAGCCCCAGCATTTT	CASSLQGSDNQPQHF
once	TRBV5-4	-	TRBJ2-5	TGTGCCAGCAGCGAACAGGTTCAGCAAGAGACCCAGTACTTC	CASSEQVQQETQYF
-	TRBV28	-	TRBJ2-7	TGTGCCAGCAGCCAGGGCACAGGGTTCCCCTACGAGCAGTACTTC	CASSQGTGFPYEQYF
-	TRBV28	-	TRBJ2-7	TGTGCCAGCACTAACAGGGTACCCTACGAGCAGTACTTC	CASTNRVPYEQYF
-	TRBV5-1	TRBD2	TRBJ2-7	TGCGCCAGCAAGACTGGGACTAACGAGCAGTACTTC	CASKTGTNEQYF
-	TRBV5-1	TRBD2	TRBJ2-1	TGCGCCAGCAGCTCCCTAGCGGGAGTTGGATTGGCGGGTGAGCAGTTCTTC	CASSSLAGVGLAGEQFF
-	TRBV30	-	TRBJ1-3	TGTGCCTGGAGTGTACAGGGTATTCTCACCATATATTTT	CAWSVQGILTIYF
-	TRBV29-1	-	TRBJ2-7	TGCAGCGTTGTCCGGGACTCAACCTACGAGCAGTACTTC	CSVVRDSTYEQYF
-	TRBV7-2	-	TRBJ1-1	TGTGCCAGCAGCTTACATGGGGGGTCGAACACTGAAGCTTTCTTT	CASSLHGGSNTEAFF
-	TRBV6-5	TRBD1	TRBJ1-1	TGTGCCAGCAGGACAGGGGCCTTGAACACTGAAGCTTTCTTT	CASRTGALNTEAFF
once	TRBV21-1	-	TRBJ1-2	TGTGCGGGCTACTATGGCTACACCTTC	CAGYYGYTF
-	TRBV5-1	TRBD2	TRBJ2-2	TGCGCCAGCAGCTTGGCAGGTGCTAGCGGGAGGACCGGGGAGCTGTTTTTT	CASSLAGASGRTGELFF
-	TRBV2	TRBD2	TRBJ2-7	TGTGCCAGCAGGGAAGGGACTAGCGGCAGCTACGAGCAGTACTTC	CASREGTSGSYEQYF
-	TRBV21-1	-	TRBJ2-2	TGTGCCAGCAGCAAAGAAAGCGGTCTAAGAACCGGGGAGCTGTTTTTT	CASSKESGLRTGELFF
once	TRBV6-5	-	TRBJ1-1	TGTGCCAGCAGTTACTCCGGCGGTTACACTGAAGCTTTCTTT	CASSYSGGYTEAFF
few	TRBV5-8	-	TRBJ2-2	TGTGCCAGCAGACGGATTGGACAGTACACCGGGGAGCTGTTTTTT	CASRRIGQYTGELFF
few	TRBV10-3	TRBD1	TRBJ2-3	TGTGCCATCAGCGGAACAGGGGGCGGCACAGATACGCAGTATTTT	CAISGTGGGTDTQYF
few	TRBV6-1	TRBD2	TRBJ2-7	TGTGCCAGCAGTGAAAAGACTAGCGAGTTCTACGAGCAGTACTTC	CASSEKTSEFYEQYF
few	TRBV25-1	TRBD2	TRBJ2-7	TGTGCCAGCACGGCGGGAGGAAGCTACGAGCAGTACTTC	CASTAGGSYEQYF
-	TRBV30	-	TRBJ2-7	TGTGCCTGGAGCCCGGGGTACAGGGTCCGGGACGAGCAGTACTTC	CAWSPGYRVRDEQYF
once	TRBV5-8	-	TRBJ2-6	TGTGCCAGCAGCCACTCCCAGACTAGCTCTGGGGCCAACGTCCTGACTTTC	CASSHSQTSSGANVLTF
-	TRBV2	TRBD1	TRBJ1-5	TGTGCCAGCAGCCCTCAGGGGGGTCAGCCCCAGCATTTT	CASSPQGGQPQHF
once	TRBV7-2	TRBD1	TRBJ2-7	TGTGCCAGCAGCCTCACGGGACAGGGGAGTGAGCAGTACTTC	CASSLTGQGSEQYF
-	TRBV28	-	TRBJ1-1	TGTGCCAGCAGTCCACGACAGCCTGAAGCTTTCTTT	CASSPRQPEAFF
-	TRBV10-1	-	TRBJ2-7	TGCGCCAGCATTGGCGGTGACTACGAGCAGTACTTC	CASIGGDYEQYF
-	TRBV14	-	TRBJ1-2	TGTGCCAGCAGCCAAGAGGGGGCCGCGGGAGGGCCCAACTATGGCTACACCTTC	CASSQEGAAGGPNYGYTF